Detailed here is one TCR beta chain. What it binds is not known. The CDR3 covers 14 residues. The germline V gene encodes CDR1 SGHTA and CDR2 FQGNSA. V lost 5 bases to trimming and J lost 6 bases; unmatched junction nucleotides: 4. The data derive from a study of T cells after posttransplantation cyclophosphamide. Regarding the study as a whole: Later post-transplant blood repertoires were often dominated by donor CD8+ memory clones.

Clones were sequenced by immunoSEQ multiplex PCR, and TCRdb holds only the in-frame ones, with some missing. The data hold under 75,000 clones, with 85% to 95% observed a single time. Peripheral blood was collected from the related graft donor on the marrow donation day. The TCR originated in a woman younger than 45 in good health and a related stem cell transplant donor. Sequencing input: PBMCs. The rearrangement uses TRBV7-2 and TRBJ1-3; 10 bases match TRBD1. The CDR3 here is CASSQGTGVNTIYF. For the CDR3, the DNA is TGTGCCAGCAGCCAGGGGACAGGGGTAAACACCATATATTTT.